These T cell receptor beta chains were read from a single sample in a study of cytomegalovirus exposure and HLA in healthy donors. The repertoire was sequenced with immunoSEQ multiplex PCR; TCRdb's copy has only in-frame clones and lacks some. The profile covers 150,000 to 200,000 clones, with 9.5% appearing a single time and 1% to 1.5% taken by the ten largest. The specimen sequenced was PBMCs. These receptors were collected from a woman aged 25 to 39 in good health and CMV-seropositive. CDR3s include the opening cysteine and the closing phenylalanine or tryptophan. Fields, in order: CDR3 protein, CDR3 DNA, D gene, clone size, J gene, V gene. The D gene is left open where the match is weak. Only part of the rows carry a size: once, few, many, or a class if the clone is expanded.

CASSPQPLAAAYNEQFF TGTGCCAGCTCACCGCAACCCCTAGCGGCGGCCTACAATGAGCAGTTCTTC TRBD2 few TRBJ2-1 TRBV18
CASRTGVYNEQFF TGTGCCAGCAGGACAGGGGTCTACAATGAGCAGTTCTTC TRBD1 NA TRBJ2-1 TRBV14
CAWSVRLDEQFF TGTGCCTGGAGTGTACGATTAGATGAGCAGTTCTTC NA NA TRBJ2-1 TRBV30
CASSAYRGLYTDTQYF TGTGCCAGCAGCGCCTACAGGGGTCTCTACACAGATACGCAGTATTTT TRBD1 NA TRBJ2-3 TRBV5-4
CASSLRAQETQYF TGTGCCAGCAGCTTGCGGGCCCAAGAGACCCAGTACTTC NA few TRBJ2-5 TRBV7-9
CASSLTGTGRETQYF TGTGCCAGCAGCCTAACCGGGACAGGGAGGGAGACCCAGTACTTC TRBD1 NA TRBJ2-5 TRBV7-6
CASGPPGLHITDTQYF TGTGCCAGCGGCCCTCCGGGACTCCATATCACAGATACGCAGTATTTT NA NA TRBJ2-3 TRBV7-2
CSVWGGVNTEAFF TGCAGCGTTTGGGGGGGTGTGAACACTGAAGCTTTCTTT NA NA TRBJ1-1 TRBV29-1
CASSLSTGGSYGYTF TGTGCCAGCAGTTTATCGACAGGGGGCTCTTATGGCTACACCTTC TRBD1 few TRBJ1-2 TRBV27
CASSRTGLGGAFF TGTGCCAGCAGCCGGACAGGGCTCGGCGGAGCTTTCTTT TRBD1 few TRBJ1-1 TRBV7-9
CASSHQPGGYTGELFF TGCGCCAGCAGCCATCAACCCGGGGGGTACACCGGGGAGCTGTTTTTT TRBD2 NA TRBJ2-2 TRBV4-1
CASSRRDTSSYNEQFF TGCGCCAGCAGCCGCCGCGACACGAGCTCCTACAATGAGCAGTTCTTC NA NA TRBJ2-1 TRBV5-1
CASSYGHTEAFF TGTGCCAGCAGTTACGGGCACACTGAAGCTTTCTTT NA NA TRBJ1-1 TRBV6-5
CASSQAGRYNVQYF TGTGCCAGCAGCCAAGCAGGGCGCTACAACGTTCAGTACTTC NA NA TRBJ2-4 TRBV14
CASSPGLAGGETQYF TGCGCCAGCAGCCCGGGACTAGCGGGAGGAGAGACCCAGTACTTC TRBD2 NA TRBJ2-5 TRBV4-1
CAWEGQGNTEAFF TGTGCCTGGGAAGGGCAGGGGAACACTGAAGCTTTCTTT NA few TRBJ1-1 TRBV30
CASSLAYPNTEAFF TGTGCCAGCAGCTTAGCGTATCCCAACACTGAAGCTTTCTTT NA NA TRBJ1-1 TRBV7-9
CSALTGNSDYEQYF TGCAGCGCCCTTACCGGGAATAGCGACTACGAGCAGTACTTC NA NA TRBJ2-7 TRBV29-1
CASSLTGTRGGEQYF TGCGCCAGCAGCTTGACCGGGACTAGGGGTGGCGAGCAGTACTTC TRBD2 NA TRBJ2-7 TRBV5-1
CASSDWKGHFDQPQHF TGTGCCAGCAGTGATTGGAAGGGGCATTTCGATCAGCCCCAGCATTTT NA few TRBJ1-5 TRBV6-1
CAGPTGVGRNTEAFF TGCGCCGGTCCCACAGGGGTTGGGAGGAACACTGAAGCTTTCTTT TRBD1 few TRBJ1-1 TRBV10-1
CSGLDREPYEQYF TGCAGCGGGCTGGACAGGGAGCCGTACGAGCAGTACTTC TRBD1 NA TRBJ2-7 TRBV29-1
CAWSGQIGNTIYF TGTGCCTGGAGTGGACAGATTGGAAACACCATATATTTT NA few TRBJ1-3 TRBV30
CASSQDIQLAGGPSNEQFF TGCGCCAGCAGCCAAGATATCCAACTAGCGGGAGGCCCATCCAATGAGCAGTTCTTC TRBD2 NA TRBJ2-1 TRBV4-1
CASNFGGGLTYEQYF TGTGCCAGCAACTTCGGCGGGGGCCTAACCTACGAGCAGTACTTC NA NA TRBJ2-7 TRBV27
CASSAVAHSRGGTGELFF TGTGCCAGCAGCGCCGTCGCACATTCGCGGGGGGGTACCGGGGAGCTGTTTTTT TRBD2 few TRBJ2-2 TRBV9
CASSPFGTGGREKLFF TGTGCCAGCTCACCTTTTGGGACAGGGGGAAGGGAAAAACTGTTTTTT TRBD1 NA TRBJ1-4 TRBV18
CASSSRPGDTQYF TGTGCCAGCAGCTCCCGACCGGGAGATACGCAGTATTTT NA NA TRBJ2-3 TRBV7-8
CASSPFQLVRVPHEQFF TGTGCCAGCAGCCCATTCCAACTAGTTCGCGTGCCGCATGAGCAGTTCTTC NA NA TRBJ2-1 TRBV7-6
CASSPRQDGTGGGYTF TGTGCCAGCAGCCCACGACAGGATGGGACAGGGGGCGGCTACACCTTC TRBD1 NA TRBJ1-2 TRBV9
CASSEVSGGASSYEQYF TGTGCCAGCAGTGAAGTTTCGGGGGGCGCCTCCTCCTACGAGCAGTACTTC NA few TRBJ2-7 TRBV6-1
CASSLQGGENTEAFF TGCGCCAGCAGCCTGCAGGGCGGGGAAAACACTGAAGCTTTCTTT NA NA TRBJ1-1 TRBV5-1
CASSLQGNTEAFF TGTGCCAGCAGTCTCCAGGGGAACACTGAAGCTTTCTTT NA NA TRBJ1-1 TRBV14
CASSLMGPDTQYF TGTGCCAGCAGCTTAATGGGGCCGGATACGCAGTATTTT NA NA TRBJ2-3 TRBV7-3
CASSFGKTQYF TGTGCCAGCAGTTTCGGGAAGACCCAGTACTTC NA few TRBJ2-5 TRBV27
CASSLLARDGAYEQYF TGTGCCAGCAGCTTACTAGCTCGGGACGGAGCCTACGAGCAGTACTTC NA NA TRBJ2-7 TRBV5-4
CASSLGAYNEQFF TGTGCCAGCAGCTTAGGAGCGTACAATGAGCAGTTCTTC NA few TRBJ2-1 TRBV11-2
CASSLRDNEQFF TGTGCCAGCAGCCTTCGGGACAATGAGCAGTTCTTC NA NA TRBJ2-1 TRBV9
CASSSIGTLHEQYF TGTGCCAGCAGTTCGATCGGGACTCTCCACGAGCAGTACTTC NA few TRBJ2-7 TRBV27
CASSPSGTGIGELFF TGTGCCAGCAGCCCCAGCGGGACAGGGATCGGGGAGCTGTTTTTT TRBD1 NA TRBJ2-2 TRBV9
CASSLASGRTDTQYF TGTGCCAGCAGTCTCGCTAGCGGCCGGACAGATACGCAGTATTTT TRBD2 NA TRBJ2-3 TRBV6-5
CASSLVVGAELSYEQYF TGTGCCAGCAGCTTAGTGGTTGGAGCGGAACTCTCCTACGAGCAGTACTTC NA NA TRBJ2-7 TRBV7-9
CASRDRGAGNTIYF TGTGCCAGTAGGGACAGGGGGGCTGGAAACACCATATATTTT TRBD1 few TRBJ1-3 TRBV27
CASKTPGRNTGELFF TGTGCCAGCAAGACCCCAGGGCGGAACACCGGGGAGCTGTTTTTT NA few TRBJ2-2 TRBV28
CASSYSGDSGNTIYF TGCGCCAGCAGCTATTCAGGGGATTCTGGAAACACCATATATTTT NA NA TRBJ1-3 TRBV5-1
CASGPVQETQYF TGTGCTAGTGGTCCGGTCCAAGAGACCCAGTACTTC NA few TRBJ2-5 TRBV12-5
CASSGTSGPTPLYNEQFF TGCGCCAGCAGCGGGACTAGCGGGCCCACCCCGCTCTACAATGAGCAGTTCTTC TRBD2 NA TRBJ2-1 TRBV5-1
CASMGRLASSYNEQFF TGTGCCAGCATGGGTCGACTAGCGAGCTCCTACAATGAGCAGTTCTTC TRBD2 few TRBJ2-1 TRBV2
CASSSSPRGLSAFF TGTGCCAGCAGTTCCTCTCCCAGGGGGCTGTCCGCTTTCTTT TRBD1 few TRBJ1-1 TRBV6-5
CASRRLVGQESEAFF TGTGCCAGCAGGAGATTAGTGGGGCAGGAGTCTGAAGCTTTCTTT NA NA TRBJ1-1 TRBV6-5
CASSAPRTVNYGYTF TGTGCCAGTAGTGCTCCCAGGACAGTTAACTATGGCTACACCTTC NA once TRBJ1-2 TRBV19